Sequencing of this T cell receptor beta chain was carried out in a study of blood T cell repertoires in COVID-19. The authors' processing: Estimation of nucleated cell counts was performed using reference gene primer amplification. Profiled with immunoSEQ multiplex PCR; TCRdb holds only in-frame clones, not every one. V, J and clone size are taken as reported in that table, and D and trimming were inferred from the DNA itself. The sample yields a few hundred thousand clones, around 81% seen once. The sequencing input was peripheral blood. The receptor was derived from a person between 65 and 79 years old with COVID-19, enrolled during active disease.

CDR3 loop: CASSPPMGQMNTEAFF. In nucleotides, the CDR3 is TGTGCCAGCTCACCACCGATGGGACAAATGAACACTGAAGCTTTCTTT. The chain couples TRBV18 to TRBJ1-1, with TRBD1 as a possible D gene (6 bases). Trimming took off 0 bases at V and 0 bases at J, with 11 bases between the two ends. This CDR3 has 16 residues. Germline V CDR1 and CDR2: KGHSH, LQKENI.